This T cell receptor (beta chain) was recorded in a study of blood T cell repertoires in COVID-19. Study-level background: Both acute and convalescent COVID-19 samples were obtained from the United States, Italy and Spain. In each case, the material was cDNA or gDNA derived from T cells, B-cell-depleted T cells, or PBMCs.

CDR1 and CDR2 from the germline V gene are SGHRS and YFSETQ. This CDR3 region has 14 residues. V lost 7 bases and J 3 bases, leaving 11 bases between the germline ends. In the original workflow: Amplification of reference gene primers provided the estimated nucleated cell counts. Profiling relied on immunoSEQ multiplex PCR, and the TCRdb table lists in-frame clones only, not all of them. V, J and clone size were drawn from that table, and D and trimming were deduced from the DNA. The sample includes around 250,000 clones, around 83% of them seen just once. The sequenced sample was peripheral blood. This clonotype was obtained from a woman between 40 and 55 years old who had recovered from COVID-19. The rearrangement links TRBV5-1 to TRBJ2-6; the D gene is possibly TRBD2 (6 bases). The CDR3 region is CASAGGVGANVLTF. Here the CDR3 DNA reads TGCGCCAGCGCAGGAGGGGTTGGGGCCAACGTCCTGACTTTC. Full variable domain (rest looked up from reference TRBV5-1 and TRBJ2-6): KAGVTQTPRYLIKTRGQQVTLSCSPISGHRSVSWYQQTPGQGLQFLFEYFSETQRNKGNFPGRFSGRQFSNSRSEMNVSTLELGDSALYLCASAGGVGANVLTFGAGSRLTVL.